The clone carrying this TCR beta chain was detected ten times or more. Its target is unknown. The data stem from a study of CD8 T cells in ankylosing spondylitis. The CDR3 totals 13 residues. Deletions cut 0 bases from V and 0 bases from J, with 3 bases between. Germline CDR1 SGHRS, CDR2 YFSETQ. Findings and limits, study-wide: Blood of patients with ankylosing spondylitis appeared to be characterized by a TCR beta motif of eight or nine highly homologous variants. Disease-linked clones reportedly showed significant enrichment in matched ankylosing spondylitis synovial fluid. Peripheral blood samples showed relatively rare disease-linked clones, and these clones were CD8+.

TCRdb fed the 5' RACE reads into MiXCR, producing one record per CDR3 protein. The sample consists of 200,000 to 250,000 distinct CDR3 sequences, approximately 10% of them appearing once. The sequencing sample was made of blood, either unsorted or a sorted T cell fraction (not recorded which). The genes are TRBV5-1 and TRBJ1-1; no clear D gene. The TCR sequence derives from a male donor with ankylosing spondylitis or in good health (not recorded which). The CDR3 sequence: CASSLDMNTEAFF. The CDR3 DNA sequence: TGCGCCAGCAGCTTGGATATGAACACTGAAGCTTTCTTT.